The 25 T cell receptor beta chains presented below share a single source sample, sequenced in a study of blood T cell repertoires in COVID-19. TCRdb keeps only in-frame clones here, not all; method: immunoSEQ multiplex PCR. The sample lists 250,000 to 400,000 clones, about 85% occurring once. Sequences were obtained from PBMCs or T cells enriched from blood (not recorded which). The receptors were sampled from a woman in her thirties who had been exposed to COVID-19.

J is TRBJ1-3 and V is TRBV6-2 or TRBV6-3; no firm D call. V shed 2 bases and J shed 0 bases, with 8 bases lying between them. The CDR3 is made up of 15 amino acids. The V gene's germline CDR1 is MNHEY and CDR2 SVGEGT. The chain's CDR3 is CASSYGVPSGNTIYF. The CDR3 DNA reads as TGTGCCAGCAGTTACGGAGTCCCCTCTGGAAACACCATATATTTT.

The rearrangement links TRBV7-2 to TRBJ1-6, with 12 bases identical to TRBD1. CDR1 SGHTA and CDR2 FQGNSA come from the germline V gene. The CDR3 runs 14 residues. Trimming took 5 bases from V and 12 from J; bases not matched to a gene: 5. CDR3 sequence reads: CASSRGTGGEPLHF. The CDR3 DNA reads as TGTGCCAGCAGCCGCGGGACAGGGGGCGAACCCCTCCACTTT.

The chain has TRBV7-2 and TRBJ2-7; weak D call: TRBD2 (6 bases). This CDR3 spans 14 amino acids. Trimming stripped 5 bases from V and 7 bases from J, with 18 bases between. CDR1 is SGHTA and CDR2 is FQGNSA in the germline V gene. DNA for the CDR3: TGTGCCAGCAGCGCCCGGGGTAGAGGAGGGGAGCAGTACTTC. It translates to CASSARGRGGEQYF.

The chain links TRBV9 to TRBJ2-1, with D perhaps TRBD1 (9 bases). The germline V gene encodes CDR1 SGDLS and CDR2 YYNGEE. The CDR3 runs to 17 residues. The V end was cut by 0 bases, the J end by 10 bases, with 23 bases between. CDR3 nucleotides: TGTGCCAGCAGCGTAGTACCGGGAGGGACAGGGCGACAAGAGCAGTTCTTC. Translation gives CASSVVPGGTGRQEQFF.

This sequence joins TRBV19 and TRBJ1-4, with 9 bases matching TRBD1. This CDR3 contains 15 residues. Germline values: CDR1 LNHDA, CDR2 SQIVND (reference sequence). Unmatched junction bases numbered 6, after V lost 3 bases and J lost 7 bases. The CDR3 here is CASSIGQGSIEKLFF. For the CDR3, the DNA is TGTGCCAGTAGTATCGGACAGGGGTCAATTGAAAAACTGTTTTTT.

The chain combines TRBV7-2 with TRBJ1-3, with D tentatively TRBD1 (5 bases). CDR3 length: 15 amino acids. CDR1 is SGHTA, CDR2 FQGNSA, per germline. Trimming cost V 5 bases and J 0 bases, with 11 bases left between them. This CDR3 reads CASSRDSTSGNTIYF. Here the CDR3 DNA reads TGTGCCAGCAGCCGGGACTCCACCTCTGGAAACACCATATATTTT.

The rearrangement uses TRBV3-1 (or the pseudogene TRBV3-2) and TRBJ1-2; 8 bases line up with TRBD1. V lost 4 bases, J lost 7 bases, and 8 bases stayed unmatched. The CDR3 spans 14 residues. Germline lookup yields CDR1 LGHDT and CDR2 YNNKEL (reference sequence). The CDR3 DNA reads TGTGCCAGCAGCCGAGAGGCACAGGGGGGTGGCTACACCTTC. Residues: CASSREAQGGGYTF.

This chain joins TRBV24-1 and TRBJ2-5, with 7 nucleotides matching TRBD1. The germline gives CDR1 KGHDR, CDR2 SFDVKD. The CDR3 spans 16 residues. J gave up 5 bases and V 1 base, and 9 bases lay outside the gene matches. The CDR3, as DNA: TGTGCCACCAGTGATTTTTCCTACAGGGGTTGGGAGACCCAGTACTTC. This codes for CATSDFSYRGWETQYF.

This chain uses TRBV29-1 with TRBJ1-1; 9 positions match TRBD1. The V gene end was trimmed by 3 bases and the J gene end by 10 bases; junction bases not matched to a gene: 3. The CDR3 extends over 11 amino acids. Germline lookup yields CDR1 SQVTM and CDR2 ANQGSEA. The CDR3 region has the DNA TGCAGCGTTGAGGGGACAGGGACAGCTTTCTTT. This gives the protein CSVEGTGTAFF.

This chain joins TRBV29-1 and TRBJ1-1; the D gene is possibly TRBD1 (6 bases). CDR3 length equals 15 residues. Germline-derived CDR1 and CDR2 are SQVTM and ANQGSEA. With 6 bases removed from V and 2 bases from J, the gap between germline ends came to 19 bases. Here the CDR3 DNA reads TGCAGCGTGACCTTTCCGGGACATCCTAACACTGAAGCTTTCTTT. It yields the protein CSVTFPGHPNTEAFF. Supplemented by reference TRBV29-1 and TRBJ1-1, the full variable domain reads SAVISQKPSRDICQRGTSLTIQCQVDSQVTMMFWYRQQPGQSLTLIATANQGSEATYESGFVIDKFPISRPNLTFSTLTVSNMSPEDSSIYLCSVTFPGHPNTEAFFGQGTRLTVV.

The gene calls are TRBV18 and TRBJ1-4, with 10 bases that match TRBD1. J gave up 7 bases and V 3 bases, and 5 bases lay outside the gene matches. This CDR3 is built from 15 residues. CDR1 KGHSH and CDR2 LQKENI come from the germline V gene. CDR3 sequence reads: CASSPPTGGGEKLFF. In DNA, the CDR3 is TGTGCCAGCTCACCTCCGACAGGGGGCGGTGAAAAACTGTTTTTT.

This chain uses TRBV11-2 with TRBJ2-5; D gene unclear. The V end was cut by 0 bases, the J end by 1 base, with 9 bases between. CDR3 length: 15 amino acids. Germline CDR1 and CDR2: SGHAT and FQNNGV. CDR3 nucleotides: TGTGCCAGCAGCTTAGAGACAAATCTCCAAGAGACCCAGTACTTC. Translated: CASSLETNLQETQYF.

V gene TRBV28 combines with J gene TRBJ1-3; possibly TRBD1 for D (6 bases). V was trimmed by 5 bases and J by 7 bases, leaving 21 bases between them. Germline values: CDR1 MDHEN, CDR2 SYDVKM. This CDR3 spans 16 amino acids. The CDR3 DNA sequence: TGTGCCAGCAGTCCATCCGGGACATCTTCTCCGAACACCATATATTTT. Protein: CASSPSGTSSPNTIYF.

This CDR3 is CASSSLTGKDQPQHF. For the CDR3, the DNA is TGTGCCAGCAGTTCTTTGACAGGGAAAGATCAGCCCCAGCATTTT. The genes are TRBV6-2 or TRBV6-3 and TRBJ1-5; TRBD1 aligns across 7 bases. This CDR3 has 15 residues. Germline CDR1 MNHEY, CDR2 SVGEGT. Trimming removed 4 bases from V and 5 bases from J; junction bases left unmatched: 8.

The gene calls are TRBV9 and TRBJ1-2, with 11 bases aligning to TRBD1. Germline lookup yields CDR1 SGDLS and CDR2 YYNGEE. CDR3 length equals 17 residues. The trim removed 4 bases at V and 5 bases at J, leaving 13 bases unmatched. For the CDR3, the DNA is TGTGCCAGCAGCCCACGGACAGGGGGCTCGAAAGGGTATGGCTACACCTTC. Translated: CASSPRTGGSKGYGYTF.

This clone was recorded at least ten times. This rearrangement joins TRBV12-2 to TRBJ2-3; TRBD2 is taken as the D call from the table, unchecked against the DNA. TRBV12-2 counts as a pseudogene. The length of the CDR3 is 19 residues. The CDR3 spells CASRLAILVGVPPGDTQYF. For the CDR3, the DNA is TGTGCAAGTCGCTTAGCGATTTTGGTAGGCGTCCCCCCCGGGGATACGCAGTATTTT.

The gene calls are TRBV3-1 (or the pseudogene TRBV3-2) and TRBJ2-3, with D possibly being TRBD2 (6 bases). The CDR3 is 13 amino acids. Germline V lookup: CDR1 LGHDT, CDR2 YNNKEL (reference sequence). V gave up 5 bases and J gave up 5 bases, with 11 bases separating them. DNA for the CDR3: TGTGCCAGCAGCATGCGGGGTGGAGATACGCAGTATTTT. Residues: CASSMRGGDTQYF.

The CDR3 region is CASSPSRGNHYGYTF. CDR3 in DNA: TGTGCCAGCAGCCCCAGTAGGGGTAATCATTATGGCTACACCTTC. The rearrangement links TRBV14 to TRBJ1-2; D possibly corresponds to TRBD1 (5 bases). The V end was cut by 4 bases, the J end by 5 bases, with 17 bases between. From germline, CDR1 is SGHDN and CDR2 FVKESK. This CDR3 has 15 amino acids.

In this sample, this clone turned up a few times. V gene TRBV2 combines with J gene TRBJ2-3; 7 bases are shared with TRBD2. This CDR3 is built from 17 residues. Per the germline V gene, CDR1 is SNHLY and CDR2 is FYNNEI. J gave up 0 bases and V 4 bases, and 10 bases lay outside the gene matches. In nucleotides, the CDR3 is TGTGCCAGCAGTGTAGGCGGGGGATACTCTAGCACAGATACGCAGTATTTT. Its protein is CASSVGGGYSSTDTQYF.

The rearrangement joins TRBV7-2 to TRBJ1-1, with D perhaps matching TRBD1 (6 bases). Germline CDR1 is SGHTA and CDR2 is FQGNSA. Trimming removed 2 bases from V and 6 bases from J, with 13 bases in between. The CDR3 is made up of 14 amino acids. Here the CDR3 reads CASSLRGNGPEAFF. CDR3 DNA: TGTGCCAGCAGCTTAAGGGGGAATGGCCCTGAAGCTTTCTTT.

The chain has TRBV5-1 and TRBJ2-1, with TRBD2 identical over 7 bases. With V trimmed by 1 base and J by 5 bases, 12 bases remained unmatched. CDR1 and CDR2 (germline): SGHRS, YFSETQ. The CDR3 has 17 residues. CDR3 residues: CASSLFTLAGVHNEQFF. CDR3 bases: TGCGCCAGCAGCTTGTTCACCCTGGCGGGAGTTCACAATGAGCAGTTCTTC.

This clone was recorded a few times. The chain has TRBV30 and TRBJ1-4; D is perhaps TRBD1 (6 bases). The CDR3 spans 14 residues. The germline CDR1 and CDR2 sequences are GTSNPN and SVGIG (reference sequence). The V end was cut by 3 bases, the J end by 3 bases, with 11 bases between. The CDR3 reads CAWSVGQPNEKLFF. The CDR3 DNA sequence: TGTGCCTGGAGCGTTGGACAGCCTAATGAAAAACTGTTTTTT.

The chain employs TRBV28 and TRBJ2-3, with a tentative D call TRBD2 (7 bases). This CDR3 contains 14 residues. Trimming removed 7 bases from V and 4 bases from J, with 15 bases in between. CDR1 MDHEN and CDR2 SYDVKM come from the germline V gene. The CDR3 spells CASKGGGRSDTQYF. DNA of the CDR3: TGTGCCAGCAAGGGGGGGGGCCGGTCAGATACGCAGTATTTT. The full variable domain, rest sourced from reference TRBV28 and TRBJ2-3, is DVKVTQSSRYLVKRTGEKVFLECVQDMDHENMFWYRQDPGLGLRLIYFSYDVKMKEKGDIPEGYSVSREKKERFSLILESASTNQTSMYLCASKGGGRSDTQYFGPGTRLTVL.

CDR3 in amino acids: CASSELTGEQFF. As DNA, the CDR3 is TGTGCCAGCAGCGAACTTACAGGGGAGCAGTTCTTC. The chain combines TRBV9 with TRBJ2-1; TRBD1 is a possible D gene (6 bases). V was shortened by 3 bases and J by 10 bases, with 11 bases between the two germline ends. The germline V gene has CDR1 SGDLS and CDR2 YYNGEE. The CDR3 totals 12 residues.

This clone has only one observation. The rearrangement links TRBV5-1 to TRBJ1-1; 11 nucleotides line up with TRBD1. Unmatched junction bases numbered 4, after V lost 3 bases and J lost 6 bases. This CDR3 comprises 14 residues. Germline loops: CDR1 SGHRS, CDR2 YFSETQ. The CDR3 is CASSYGQGAAEAFF. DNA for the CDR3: TGCGCCAGCAGCTATGGACAGGGGGCCGCTGAAGCTTTCTTT.